This T cell receptor beta chain comes out of a study of blood T cell repertoires in COVID-19. Study as a whole: The study drew acute and convalescent COVID-19 samples from the United States, Italy and Spain. T cells, B-cell-depleted T cells, or PBMCs provided the cDNA or gDNA that served as material.

V was shortened by 5 bases and J by 2 bases, with 18 bases between the two germline ends. The CDR3 has 16 amino acids. The germline V gene has CDR1 SGHTA and CDR2 FQGNSA. Original data processing: Reference gene primer amplification yielded estimated nucleated cell counts. Produced via immunoSEQ multiplex PCR; TCRdb's table is partial and in-frame only. D and trimming were read from the DNA, whereas the V and J calls and clone size are those reported in that table. The sample lists approximately 200,000 clones, 70% to 90% occurring once. Sequenced input: PBMCs or T cells enriched from blood (not recorded which). This receptor was taken from a man aged 30 to 45 who had recovered from COVID-19. The chain joins TRBV7-2 to TRBJ1-1; D may be TRBD1 (6 bases). The CDR3 sequence is CASSPVGGQTNTEAFF. The CDR3 DNA is TGTGCCAGCAGCCCCGTGGGCGGACAGACAAACACTGAAGCTTTCTTT.